This TCR beta chain was sequenced during a study of T cells and Merkel cell carcinoma outcomes. Overall study results and limits: In Merkel cell carcinoma, repertoire and T-cell density reportedly predicted outcomes.

About this clone itself: Its antigen is unknown.

V lost 1 base and J lost 5, with 14 bases in between. The CDR3 is 15 residues long. CDR1 GTSNPN and CDR2 SVGIG come from the germline V gene (reference sequence). The repertoire was sequenced with immunoSEQ multiplex PCR; TCRdb's copy has only in-frame clones and lacks some. The sample comprises more than 9,500 clones, just under 97% of which are singletons, and around 1% rests with the top ten. The material sequenced was tumor tissue from Merkel cell carcinoma. The genes are TRBV30 and TRBJ2-2, with D possibly TRBD1 on 6 matching bases. The sequence was obtained from a human donor with Merkel cell carcinoma. This CDR3 reads CAWSGSGVRTGELFF. Here the CDR3 DNA reads TGTGCCTGGAGTGGTTCAGGGGTCAGGACCGGGGAGCTGTTTTTT.